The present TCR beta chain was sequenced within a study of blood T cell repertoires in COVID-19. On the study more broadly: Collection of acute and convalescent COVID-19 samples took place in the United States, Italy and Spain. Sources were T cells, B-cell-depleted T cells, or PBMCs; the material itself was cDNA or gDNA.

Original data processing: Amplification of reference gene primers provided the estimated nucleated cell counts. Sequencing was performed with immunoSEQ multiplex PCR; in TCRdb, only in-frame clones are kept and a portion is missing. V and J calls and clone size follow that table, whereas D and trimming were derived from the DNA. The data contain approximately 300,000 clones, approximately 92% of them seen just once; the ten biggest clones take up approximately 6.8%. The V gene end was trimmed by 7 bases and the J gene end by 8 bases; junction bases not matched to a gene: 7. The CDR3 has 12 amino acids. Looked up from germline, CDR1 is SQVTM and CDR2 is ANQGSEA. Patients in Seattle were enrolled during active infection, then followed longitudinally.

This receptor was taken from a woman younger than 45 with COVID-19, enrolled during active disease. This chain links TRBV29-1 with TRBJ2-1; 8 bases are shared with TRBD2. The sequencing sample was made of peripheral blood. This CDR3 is CSDKAGDDEQFF. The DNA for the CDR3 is TGCAGCGATAAAGCGGGAGACGATGAGCAGTTCTTC.